This T cell receptor beta chain came from a study of control samples from healthy donors and cancer patients. Per the germline V gene, CDR1 is KGHSH and CDR2 is LQKENI. Trimming stripped 3 bases from V and 6 bases from J, with 20 bases between. This CDR3 comprises 17 residues. The assay was immunoSEQ multiplex PCR, and TCRdb's table has in-frame clones only and misses some. The sample includes about 130,000 clones, about 88% of them seen just once. The sample taken for sequencing was blood. The clonotype originates from a man between 18 and 35 years old in good health. J is TRBJ2-2 and V is TRBV18; D not certain. CDR3 nucleotides: TGTGCCAGCTCACCTACACCTGGACCGAGCACCCCCGGGGAGCTGTTTTTT. It encodes CASSPTPGPSTPGELFF.